This T cell receptor (beta chain) stems from a study of T-cell memory formation after mild COVID-19 (dated by TCRdb to 2020 to 2023). For context, the study as a whole: Most TCR sequence clusters were specific to one of the two donors. T-cell clones expanding and contracting after mild COVID-19 in two donors were tracked by longitudinal TCRalpha and TCRbeta repertoire sequencing. Two young, previously healthy adult volunteers made up the cohort, one male and one female.

Sequenced on an Illumina NovaSeq 6000. cDNA libraries for TCRalpha and TCRbeta were prepared by 5'RACE using constant-segment primers, with sample barcodes and unique molecular identifiers added. Trizol reagent was used to extract RNA from every sample. Library amplification was performed in two PCR steps, and a second sample barcode and Illumina TruSeq adapters were introduced in the second step. Sequencing of libraries was performed on an Illumina NovaSeq with 2 x 150 bp paired-end reads. The paper's data handling went like this. The reads were demultiplexed and collapsed into UMI-guided consensus sequences using migec v1.2.7. Using mixcr v2.1.11, UMI consensuses were aligned to TRA and TRB V and J templates and then assembled into clonotypes. Clonotypes were classified as expanded or contracted when called significant by both edgeR and NoisET, with noise models trained on biological replicates. edgeR calls used a false discovery rate-adjusted p below 0.01 and a log2 fold-change threshold of 1. As an exploratory analysis of dynamics, max-normalized trajectories of the 1000 most abundant clonotypes were examined with PCA combined with hierarchical clustering. The CD4 or CD8 phenotype of responding clones was assigned using the separately sequenced CD4+ and CD8+ repertoires. TCRdb took the public reads, trimmed them with fastp at Q25, ran MiXCR for clone calling and kept in-frame beta chains. Rows are combined by CDR3 protein, so each entry shows the most common genes and DNA. The V and J calls, along with clone size, are taken from TCRdb and not from the paper's own processing. In all, the sample holds 470,000 or so distinct CDR3 sequences, and 20% of those were seen once. The ten largest clones capture around 8.4% of the sample.

This clonotype was detected only a few times. No cognate antigen has been identified for it. Within one base of it there is no much larger clone, and no base qualities were kept. Ficoll-Paque density gradient centrifugation was the method used to isolate PBMCs. Overall study results and their limits: The study included only a couple of mild cases, and larger cohorts that include severe cases with pre-infection samples were judged to be necessary. Clones that contracted from day 15 to 85 showed balanced CD4/CD8 phenotypes, whereas a second wave of clones that expanded from day 15 to 37 leaned towards CD4+. The second-wave clones that peaked on day 37 were not confirmed to be SARS-CoV-2 specific. Contracting CD4+ clones were found mainly in CM and EM memory subsets, while CD8+ clones were enriched in EMRA. The detection of some responding clones in pre-infection memory suggests that pre-existing cross-reactive memory T cells joined the SARS-CoV-2 response.

The receptor's source is an adult woman who had mild COVID-19 (a few samples of this study predate the infection). The sample titles of this study are shuffled in the database, so cell type and time point are left out; the donor was told from shared clones. The sequenced material came from PBMCs or a T cell subset sorted from them (not recorded which).

The sequenced DNA is TGTGCCAGCTCTACTCTTTTAGTCGGAATCAAAAACATTCAGTACTTC. Its protein reads: CASSTLLVGIKNIQYF. Recombination connected TRBV2 to TRBJ2-4; the D gene cannot be resolved reliably. From cysteine to phenylalanine, the CDR3 is 16 amino acids long. Only the CDR3 portion is preserved as DNA: 48 bases, with reading frame beginning at the first base. The V end loses 8 bases and the J end loses 3 bases, and a stretch of 20 bases separates them. For CDR1 and CDR2, the germline V gene lists SNHLY and FYNNEI. Extended through the reference TRBV2 and TRBJ2-4 proteins, this CDR3 yields the full variable domain: EPEVTQTPSHQVTQMGQEVILRCVPISNHLYFYWYRQILGQKVEFLVSFYNNEISEKSEIFDDQFSVERPDGSNFTLKIRSTKLEDSAMYFCASSTLLVGIKNIQYFGAGTRLSVL.